These 30 T cell receptor beta chains were all obtained from the same sample, sequenced in a study of blood T cell repertoires in COVID-19 (dated by TCRdb to about 2020). Receptor libraries were prepared by the immunoSEQ multiplex PCR assay. TCRdb provides this immuneACCESS table in a form limited to in-frame rearrangements. Some clones are lacking; in checked studies, under half of them reflect an unresolved V gene, and why the rest are absent is not known. The sample data list 180,000 or so clones, and around 88% of these were observed just once. Roughly 3.7% of the sample comes from the top ten. Sequenced sample: peripheral blood. The receptors were gathered from a woman in her twenties or thirties with acute or convalescent COVID-19.

V and J are TRBV12-3 or TRBV12-4 and TRBJ2-6; D gene ambiguous. The germline V and J ends were trimmed by 7 bases and 4 bases, with 8 bases remaining between them. This CDR3 region has 13 residues. The CDR3: CASTPGGANVLTF. The CDR3 DNA follows: TGTGCCAGCACCCCCGGGGGGGCCAACGTCCTGACTTTC.

The gene calls are TRBV12-5 and TRBJ2-2, with 10 nucleotides matching TRBD2. Germline V CDR1 and CDR2: LGHNT, FRNRAP. With 7 bases clipped from V and 6 bases from J, the junction kept 14 bases outside the gene matches. The CDR3 has 17 amino acids. The CDR3 sequence: CASALGLAGVSAGELFF. DNA for the CDR3: TGTGCTAGTGCCCTCGGGCTAGCGGGAGTTAGCGCCGGGGAGCTGTTTTTT.

The rearrangement joins TRBV28 to TRBJ1-2, with 8 bases identical to TRBD1. V shed 7 bases, J shed 3 bases, and the junction held 10 bases outside the gene matches. CDR3 length equals 15 residues. CDR1 and CDR2 from the germline V gene are MDHEN and SYDVKM. CDR3 region: CASKRQGAVDYGYTF. The CDR3 bases are TGTGCCAGCAAAAGGCAGGGGGCTGTGGACTATGGCTACACCTTC.

The chain uses TRBV11-3 and TRBJ2-7; tentatively, D is TRBD2 (6 bases). The V end lost 1 base, the J end lost 2 bases, and 12 bases lay between the germline ends. The CDR3 is 15 residues long. CDR1 and CDR2 (germline): SGHNT, YENEEA. The CDR3: CASSLVASETYEQYF. CDR3 sequence (DNA): TGTGCCAGCAGCTTAGTGGCTAGCGAAACCTACGAGCAGTACTTC.

V and J are TRBV10-3 and TRBJ1-4; D might be TRBD1 (6 bases). V was clipped by 0 bases and J by 12 bases, with 11 bases between them. CDR1 and CDR2 (germline): ENHRY, SYGVKD. This CDR3 is built from 13 residues. The CDR3 coding sequence is TGTGCCATCAGTGAGTCAGAGGGGGGGGAACTGTTTTTT. It specifies CAISESEGGELFF.

The chain carries TRBV27 and TRBJ2-7, with no clear D. Per the germline V gene, CDR1 is MNHEY and CDR2 is SMNVEV (reference sequence). V was cut by 10 bases and J by 0 bases, with 7 bases left in between. The CDR3 has 11 residues. The CDR3 nucleotides read TGTGCCACCTCACTCTCCTACGAGCAGTACTTC. It encodes CATSLSYEQYF.

The chain joins TRBV11-2 to TRBJ2-1; TRBD1 matches at 7 bases. This CDR3 comprises 14 residues. The ends lost 7 bases at V and 1 base at J; junction bases unmatched: 4. CDR1 and CDR2 from the germline V gene are SGHAT and FQNNGV. The CDR3 sequence is CASTGQVSYNEQFF. Here the CDR3 DNA reads TGTGCCAGCACCGGACAGGTTTCCTACAATGAGCAGTTCTTC. The full variable domain, in which reference TRBV11-2 and TRBJ2-1 provide the parts outside the CDR3, is EAGVAQSPRYKIIEKRQSVAFWCNPISGHATLYWYQQILGQGPKLLIQFQNNGVVDDSQLPKDRFSAERLKGVDSTLKIQPAKLEDSAVYLCASTGQVSYNEQFFGPGTRLTVL.

This clone was detected once. The CDR3 sequence: CASRRQGTAQETQYF. The CDR3 DNA reads as TGCGCCAGCAGAAGACAAGGGACTGCCCAAGAGACCCAGTACTTC. The chain uses TRBV5-1 and TRBJ2-5; D possibly corresponds to TRBD2 (6 bases). The CDR3 extends over 15 amino acids. The V gene lost 5 bases and the J gene lost 1 base, with 15 bases spanning the gap. Germline V gene sequence: CDR1 SGHRS, CDR2 YFSETQ.

The CDR3 loop is CAIGQTTDTQYF. The CDR3 nucleotides read TGTGCCATCGGGCAGACCACAGATACGCAGTATTTT. The chain joins TRBV10-3 to TRBJ2-3; D is undetermined. V shed 8 bases and J shed 2 bases, with 8 bases lying between them. Germline V gene sequence: CDR1 ENHRY, CDR2 SYGVKD. The CDR3 runs to 12 residues.

The rearrangement joins TRBV7-8 to TRBJ2-2, with TRBD1 identical over 7 bases. There are 14 residues in the CDR3. The germline V gene has CDR1 SGHVS and CDR2 FQNEAQ. V lost 8 bases to trimming and J lost 7 bases; unmatched junction nucleotides: 10. CDR3 sequence reads: CASSRGSSVGELFF. DNA for the CDR3: TGTGCCAGCTCCAGGGGGTCATCAGTCGGGGAGCTGTTTTTT.

V and J are TRBV28 and TRBJ1-5; a weak D match, TRBD1 (5 bases). The length of the CDR3 is 16 residues. CDR1 is MDHEN, CDR2 SYDVKM, per germline. V shed 6 bases and J shed 3 bases, with 18 bases lying between them. The chain's CDR3 is CASRTQGLPHNQPQHF. The DNA for the CDR3 is TGTGCCAGCAGAACTCAGGGTTTACCCCACAATCAGCCCCAGCATTTT.

The chain uses TRBV4-2 and TRBJ2-1; D is perhaps TRBD1 (6 bases). Trimming removed 0 bases at V and 14 bases at J, with 11 bases between. The CDR3 length is 12 residues. CDR1 LGHNA and CDR2 YNFKEQ come from the germline V gene. The CDR3 bases are TGTGCCAGCAGCCAAGATGTGGGGGCCAAGTTCTTC. Translating it yields CASSQDVGAKFF.

The chain couples TRBV9 to TRBJ2-2; the D gene is possibly TRBD2 (6 bases). This CDR3 is 13 amino acids long. V was pared by 3 bases and J by 7 bases, with 10 bases between. In germline, CDR1 is SGDLS, CDR2 YYNGEE. CDR3 sequence: CASSGTTHGELFF. DNA for the CDR3: TGTGCCAGCAGCGGGACTACGCACGGGGAGCTGTTTTTT.

V usage is TRBV7-9 and J usage is TRBJ1-2, with D perhaps matching TRBD1 (6 bases). This CDR3 contains 14 residues. Trimming left V 1 base short and J 9 bases short, with 15 bases between. Germline values: CDR1 SEHNR, CDR2 FQNEAQ (reference sequence). CDR3 in amino acids: CASSLDRADYRYTF. In DNA form, the CDR3 reads TGTGCCAGCAGCTTAGACAGGGCGGATTATCGCTACACCTTC.

The chain couples TRBV11-2 to TRBJ1-4, with D possibly matching TRBD1 (5 bases). This CDR3 has 14 residues. Looked up from germline, CDR1 is SGHAT and CDR2 is FQNNGV. V shed 4 bases and J shed 6 bases, with 12 bases lying between them. The CDR3, as DNA: TGTGCCAGCAGCTCCTTACAGGTTGATGAAAAACTGTTTTTT. Its protein is CASSSLQVDEKLFF.

V and J are TRBV5-1 and TRBJ2-1, with D perhaps TRBD2 (6 bases). The CDR3 sequence is 13 residues long. Between the trimmed V and J ends, which lost 6 bases and 8 bases, there was a span of 15 bases. From germline, CDR1 is SGHRS and CDR2 YFSETQ. The CDR3 DNA follows: TGCGCCAGCACTCGGGAGCCCCTGGATGAGCAGTTCTTC. Amino acids: CASTREPLDEQFF.

The chain joins TRBV18 to TRBJ2-7, with 7 bases identical to TRBD2. There are 14 residues in the CDR3. Germline V gene data show CDR1 as KGHSH and CDR2 as LQKENI. The junction had 7 bases not matched to a gene; V was cut back by 8 bases and J by 0 bases. The CDR3 DNA reads as TGTGCCAGCACTCTAGCGGAGTTCTCCTACGAGCAGTACTTC. As protein: CASTLAEFSYEQYF.

The chain carries TRBV5-1 and TRBJ1-3; D is unresolved. Germline CDR1 and CDR2: SGHRS and YFSETQ. The CDR3 is 17 amino acids. With 3 bases removed from V and 0 bases from J, the gap between germline ends came to 16 bases. The CDR3 DNA reads TGCGCCAGCAGCTCCCGGGATGGGGATCGCTCTGGAAACACCATATATTTT. This sequence encodes CASSSRDGDRSGNTIYF.

This chain links TRBV6-5 with TRBJ1-1, with a possible D match to TRBD1 (6 bases). The CDR3 runs to 13 residues. The ends were cut back, 6 bases at V and 2 bases at J, with 10 bases in the middle. Germline V gene data show CDR1 as MNHEY and CDR2 as SVGAGI. The CDR3: CASRDRLNTEAFF. As DNA, the CDR3 is TGTGCCAGCAGGGACAGATTAAACACTGAAGCTTTCTTT.

This chain links TRBV28 with TRBJ1-2, with D tentatively TRBD1 (6 bases). Germline CDR1 is MDHEN and CDR2 is SYDVKM. Trimming took off 10 bases at V and 5 bases at J, with 14 bases between the two ends. This CDR3 region has 12 residues. CDR3: CATSDSMYGYTF. In DNA, the CDR3 is TGTGCCACCTCGGACAGTATGTATGGCTACACCTTC.

The rearrangement uses TRBV2 and TRBJ1-5; 9 bases align to TRBD1. The CDR3 length is 15 residues. Germline lookup yields CDR1 SNHLY and CDR2 FYNNEI. After removal of 6 bases from V and 4 bases from J, the junction contained 7 bases not matched to a gene. CDR3 in amino acids: CASSYTGGENQPQHF. CDR3 sequence (DNA): TGTGCCAGCAGCTACACAGGGGGCGAAAATCAGCCCCAGCATTTT.

The V and J genes are TRBV5-1 and TRBJ2-7, with 11 bases that match TRBD1. This CDR3 region has 15 residues. CDR1 is SGHRS, CDR2 YFSETQ, per germline. V lost 0 bases, J lost 7 bases, and 6 bases stayed unmatched. CDR3 DNA sequence: TGCGCCAGCAGCTTGGACGGACAGGGGGCGTTGGAGCAGTACTTC. Its protein product is CASSLDGQGALEQYF.

In DNA, the CDR3 is TGTGCCAGCAGCAAAGGACAGGTCGGAGGGGAGACCCAGTACTTC. Residues: CASSKGQVGGETQYF. The rearrangement links TRBV2 to TRBJ2-5; maybe TRBD1 (7 bases). Germline-derived CDR1 and CDR2 are SNHLY and FYNNEI. Trimming removed 6 bases at V and 5 bases at J, with 19 bases between. The CDR3 runs 15 residues.

On this clone: The sample has other DNA sequences that encode this CDR3 too. The rearrangement uses TRBV5-1 and TRBJ2-7, with 8 bases aligning to TRBD2. Germline lookup yields CDR1 SGHRS and CDR2 YFSETQ. Trimming cost V 1 base and J 0 bases; bases outside gene matches: 0. The CDR3 extends over 14 amino acids. CDR3 protein: CASSLTSGSYEQYF. In DNA form, the CDR3 reads TGCGCCAGCAGCTTGACTAGCGGCTCCTACGAGCAGTACTTC.

The CDR3 here is CASRRTPTLNTEAFF. The CDR3 DNA reads TGTGCCAGCAGGAGGACACCTACATTGAACACTGAAGCTTTCTTT. The gene calls are TRBV27 and TRBJ1-1; D perhaps matches TRBD1 (5 bases). CDR3 length equals 15 residues. Trimming removed 6 bases from V and 0 bases from J, with 14 bases in between. Germline lookup yields CDR1 MNHEY and CDR2 SMNVEV (reference sequence).

The V gene is TRBV7-9, the J gene TRBJ2-7; no firm D call. V lost 5 bases, J lost 1 base, and 6 bases lay in between. Per germline, CDR1 SEHNR and CDR2 FQNEAQ (reference sequence). The CDR3 length is 12 residues. The CDR3 here is CASSPGSYEQYF. The CDR3 DNA is TGTGCCAGCAGCCCAGGTTCCTACGAGCAGTACTTC.

The chain has TRBV6-2 or TRBV6-3 and TRBJ2-2; 7 nucleotides match TRBD1. The V gene end was trimmed by 5 bases and the J gene end by 1 base; junction bases not matched to a gene: 10. The length of the CDR3 is 17 residues. Germline V gene lookup returns CDR1 MNHEY and CDR2 SVGEGT. The CDR3 DNA follows: TGTGCCAGCAGTGTCCACCGACAGGGATTGAACACCGGGGAGCTGTTTTTT. Residues: CASSVHRQGLNTGELFF.

The rearrangement joins TRBV12-3 or TRBV12-4 to TRBJ1-5; D is unclear. CDR3 length equals 13 residues. The V gene lost 7 bases and the J gene lost 11 bases, with 18 bases spanning the gap. Here the CDR3 reads CASKRGWVGAQHF. The CDR3 DNA sequence: TGTGCCAGCAAAAGAGGGTGGGTAGGAGCCCAGCATTTT.

This clone has just one count. This sequence joins TRBV7-2 and TRBJ2-7; weak D call: TRBD2 (6 bases). The CDR3 is 14 residues long. Germline CDR1 and CDR2: SGHTA and FQGNSA. The ends were cut back, 5 bases at V and 2 bases at J, with 13 bases in the middle. The CDR3 DNA is TGTGCCAGCAGCCCCCAAGCGGGCCCCTACGAGCAGTACTTC. It specifies CASSPQAGPYEQYF.

This clone appeared a single time. The CDR3: CASSSPSGAQHF. CDR3 nucleotides: TGTGCCAGCAGTTCCCCTTCGGGGGCCCAGCATTTT. This chain uses TRBV27 with TRBJ1-5; tentatively, D is TRBD1 (5 bases). The germline V and J ends were trimmed by 4 bases and 11 bases, with 12 bases remaining between them. This CDR3 has 12 amino acids. Germline-derived CDR1 and CDR2 are MNHEY and SMNVEV (reference sequence).